This T cell receptor (beta chain) was recorded in a study of blood T cells in healthy people across ages (dated by TCRdb to 2014 to 2015). For the wider study: Template switching captured roughly one uniquely barcoded TCR beta cDNA molecule per two T cells in model experiments. To track age-related changes in TCR beta repertoire diversity, the study relied on deep sequencing normalized with unique cDNA molecular identifiers. Donors were grouped into four age groups: young (average roughly 17 years), middle-aged (roughly 37), aged (around 60) and long-lived (roughly 80). To avoid experimental bias, donors of different ages were spread randomly across the sequencing lanes. The study analyzed two additional independent replicas of 1 million unique cDNA reads from the same blood draw for two donors, one aged 18 to 30 and one aged 80 or older.

There are 15 amino acids in the CDR3, from cysteine to phenylalanine inclusive. The CDR3 DNA has 45 bases and is translated from base 1. V is cut back by 2 bases and J by 5 bases, with 7 bases in the junction unmatched. The germline V gene provides CDR1 MNHEY and CDR2 SVGAGI. General conclusions and limits of the study: Observed TCR beta diversity per million T cells fell roughly linearly with age, and a significant reduction was already apparent by age about 36. Because profiling used bulk unsorted PBMCs, naive and antigen-experienced compartments could not be compared conclusively. Estimates of total diversity from one million sequenced T cells were regarded as lower bounds and underestimates. Because the CMV infection status of the donors was unknown, age-related changes in expanded clonotypes may potentially have been confounded. Compared with the aged group, the long-lived group had more naive CD4+ T cells, fewer expanded clones and increased TCR diversity, a pattern suggesting age selection. A strong correlation was found between observed TCR beta diversity and the percentage of naive T cells measured by flow cytometry.

The method was 5' RACE. TCRdb lists the instrument as Illumina HiSeq 2500. A second PCR of roughly 7 to 11 cycles was performed with a sample-barcoded 5' primer and a J-beta primer mix. A unique molecular identifier was introduced onto each TCR beta cDNA molecule by a template-switch 5' adaptor carrying 12 random nucleotides. At least 3 million CDR3-containing paired-end reads were obtained from each sample. First-strand cDNA synthesis was performed from all RNA using the Mint cDNA synthesis kit, with priming by a TRBC-specific oligonucleotide. Following uracil-DNA glycosylase treatment, all cDNA underwent a first 18-cycle PCR with the universal primers M1SS and BC2_uni_R. On the study's bioinformatics: For normalization, 1 million high-quality reads were randomly selected from each sample, with every read carrying a distinct molecular identifier. Instead of being binned into consensus sequences, reads with shared molecular identifiers were discarded. MiTCR, with a Q25 quality threshold and the strictest error-elimination algorithm, was used for CDR3 identification, clonotype clustering and error correction. A nonparametric unseen species model using Euler transformation provided a lower-bound estimate of total TCR beta diversity. The public reads were reprocessed in TCRdb via fastp at Q25 and MiXCR, keeping in-frame beta chains. For every CDR3 protein sequence, its rows merge into one entry that carries the most common genes and DNA. The V and J calls follow TCRdb's processing rather than the paper's. Across this sample there are around 870,000 distinct CDR3 sequences, with about 30% seen only once. In total, the top ten clones hold 17% of the sample.

Systemically healthy Caucasian individuals from Russia, 35 to 50 in total and aged about 6 to 95 years, were included as donors. Each donor gave approximately 9.3 milliliters of peripheral blood, collected into EDTA-treated Vacutainer tubes. Ficoll-Paque density-gradient centrifugation was used to isolate PBMCs, with at least 6.5 million per sample. Total RNA was extracted from PBMCs with Trizol reagent, with at least 6 micrograms obtained per sample. For every donor, flow cytometry on a PBMC aliquot measured the percentage of naive CD45RAhigh/CD27high T cells. A word on this clonotype: The specificity of this receptor is unknown. No much larger clone is present one base from it, and per-base qualities are unavailable.

This TCR derives from a woman of 80 years or more in good health. The V and J genes are TRBV6-5 and TRBJ1-2, with 8 middle bases fitting TRBD1. Sequenced input: blood. This receptor carries the CDR3 CASSYIQGVVYGYTF. The DNA sequence follows: TGTGCCAGCAGTTACATACAGGGGGTAGTTTATGGCTACACCTTC.